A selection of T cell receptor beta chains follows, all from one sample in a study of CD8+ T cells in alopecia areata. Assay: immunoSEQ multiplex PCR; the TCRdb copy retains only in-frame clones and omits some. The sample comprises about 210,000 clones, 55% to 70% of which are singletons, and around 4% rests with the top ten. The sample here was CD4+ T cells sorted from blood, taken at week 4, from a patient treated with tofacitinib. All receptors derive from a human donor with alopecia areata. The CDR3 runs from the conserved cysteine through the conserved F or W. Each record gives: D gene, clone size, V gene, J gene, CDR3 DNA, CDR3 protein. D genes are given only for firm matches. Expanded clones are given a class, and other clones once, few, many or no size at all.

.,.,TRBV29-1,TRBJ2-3,TGCAGCGTTGAGGGGTACGATACGCAGTATTTT,CSVEGYDTQYF
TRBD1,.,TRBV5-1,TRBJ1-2,TGCGCCAGCAGCTTGCGCCCGGACAGGGACTATGGCTACACCTTC,CASSLRPDRDYGYTF
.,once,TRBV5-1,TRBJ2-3,TGCGCCAGCAGCTTAAACGGGCCTCGCACAGATACGCAGTATTTT,CASSLNGPRTDTQYF
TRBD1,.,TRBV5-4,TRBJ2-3,TGTGCCAGCAGCACGAACAGGGGGTCAGATACGCAGTATTTT,CASSTNRGSDTQYF
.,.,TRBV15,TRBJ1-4,TGTGCCACCAGCTCACAGACTACCTTTGAAAAACTGTTTTTT,CATSSQTTFEKLFF
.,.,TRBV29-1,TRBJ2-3,TGCAGCGTTGTTTCCCAGGGCACAGATACGCAGTATTTT,CSVVSQGTDTQYF
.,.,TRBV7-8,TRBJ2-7,TGTGCCAGCAGCCCCGACGCGGGACCCGAGCAGTACTTC,CASSPDAGPEQYF
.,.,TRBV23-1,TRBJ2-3,TGCGCGTTCTCGGATACGCAGTATTTT,CAFSDTQYF
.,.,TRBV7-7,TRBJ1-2,TGTGCTAGCAGCGAACTAGGCGGCTATGGCTACACCTTC,CASSELGGYGYTF
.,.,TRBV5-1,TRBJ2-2,TGCGCCAGCAGCTCCGCTGCGGGACAACTCACCGGGGAGCTGTTTTTT,CASSSAAGQLTGELFF
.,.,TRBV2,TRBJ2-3,TGTGCCAGCAGGGCCCAGGGGGATACGCAGTATTTT,CASRAQGDTQYF
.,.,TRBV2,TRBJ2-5,TGTGCCAGCAGTGTCTCCGGTGGGACCCAGTACTTC,CASSVSGGTQYF
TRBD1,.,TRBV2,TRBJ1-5,TGTGCCAGCAGTGTGGACAGGGGGGGTCAGCCCCAGCATTTT,CASSVDRGGQPQHF
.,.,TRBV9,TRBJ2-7,TGTGCCAGCAGCGTGAGCGGGGCCACAGGGGGCGAGCAGTACTTC,CASSVSGATGGEQYF
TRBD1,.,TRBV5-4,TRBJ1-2,TGTGCCAGCAGCTACACAGGGGAGATCTATGGCTACACCTTC,CASSYTGEIYGYTF
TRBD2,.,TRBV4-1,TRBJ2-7,TGCGCCAGCAGCCAAGGCCGACTAGCGGGGTTCTACGAGCAGTACTTC,CASSQGRLAGFYEQYF
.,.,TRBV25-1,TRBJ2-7,TGTGCCAGCAGTGACGCAGGATCGTTTATCTACGAGCAGTACTTC,CASSDAGSFIYEQYF
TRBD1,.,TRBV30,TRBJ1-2,TGTGCCTGGAGCCTTGGCAGGGGGCGAGGGTATGGCTACACCTTC,CAWSLGRGRGYGYTF
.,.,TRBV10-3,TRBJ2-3,TGTGCCATCAGAACAGGACAAAGCACAGATACGCAGTATTTT,CAIRTGQSTDTQYF
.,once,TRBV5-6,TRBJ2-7,TGTGCCAGCGGCTTTCGGGGGACCTACGAGCAGTACTTC,CASGFRGTYEQYF
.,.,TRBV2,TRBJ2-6,TGTGCCAGCGAATCTGGGGCCAACGTCCTGACTTTC,CASESGANVLTF
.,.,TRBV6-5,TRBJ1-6,TGTGCCAGCAGTTACGCGGCACAGAGTGGTTCACCCCTCCACTTT,CASSYAAQSGSPLHF
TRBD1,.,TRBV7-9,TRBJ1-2,TGTGCCAGCAGCTACGGACAGGGTAGCGGCTACACCTTC,CASSYGQGSGYTF
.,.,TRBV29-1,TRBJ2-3,TGCAGCGCCAGGGTGACAGATACGCAGTATTTT,CSARVTDTQYF
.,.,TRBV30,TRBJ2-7,TGTGCCTGGAGTGTTGACGGGGGATCCTACGAGCAGTACTTC,CAWSVDGGSYEQYF
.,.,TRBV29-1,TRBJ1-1,TGCAGCGTTGAAGAATCAGGGGCGAGGGACACTGAAGCTTTCTTT,CSVEESGARDTEAFF
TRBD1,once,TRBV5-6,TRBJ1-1,TGTGCCAGCAGCTTGCAGGGGGGATCGGCTTGGAACACTGAAGCTTTCTTT,CASSLQGGSAWNTEAFF
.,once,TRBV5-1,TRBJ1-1,TGCGCCAGCAGCGTCGGGGGGAACACTGAAGCTTTCTTT,CASSVGGNTEAFF
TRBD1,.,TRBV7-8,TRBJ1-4,TGTGCCAGCAGCCCTCAGGGGGGGAATGAAAAACTGTTTTTT,CASSPQGGNEKLFF
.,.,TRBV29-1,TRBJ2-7,TGCAGCGTAGGAACGACATCTGGGACGGTCACTACCGAGCAGTACTTC,CSVGTTSGTVTTEQYF
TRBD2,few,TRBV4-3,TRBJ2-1,TGCGCCAGCAGCCCGGGACTAGCGGGGAAGAATGAGCAGTTCTTC,CASSPGLAGKNEQFF
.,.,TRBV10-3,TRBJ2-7,TGTGCCATCAGTGCGGACAGAAACGGCGAGCAGTACTTC,CAISADRNGEQYF
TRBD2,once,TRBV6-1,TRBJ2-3,TGTGCCAGCAGAGGAGGTCTAGCGGGAGATACGCAGTATTTT,CASRGGLAGDTQYF
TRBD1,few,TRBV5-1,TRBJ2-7,TGCGCCAGCAGCAGCTCTCCGGGACAGGTCATCTCCTACGAGCAGTACTTC,CASSSSPGQVISYEQYF
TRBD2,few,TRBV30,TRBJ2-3,TGTGCCTGGACCCGGCCGGGGAGCGGGGGGAGCACAGATACGCAGTATTTT,CAWTRPGSGGSTDTQYF
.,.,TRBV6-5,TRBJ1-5,TGTGCCAGCAGTTACTCGGGTCAGCCCCAGCATTTT,CASSYSGQPQHF
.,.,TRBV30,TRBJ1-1,TGTGCCTGGAGTCCGTCAATGAACACTGAAGCTTTCTTT,CAWSPSMNTEAFF
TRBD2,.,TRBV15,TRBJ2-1,TGTGCCACCAGCAGAGCGGGCGGGGGGGAGAATGAGCAGTTCTTC,CATSRAGGGENEQFF
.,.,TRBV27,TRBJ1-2,TGTGCCAGCAGATACCGGGACGGATACTATGGCTACACCTTC,CASRYRDGYYGYTF
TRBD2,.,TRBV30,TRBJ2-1,TGTGCCTGGACGGGACTAGCGGGGAACAATGAGCAGTTCTTC,CAWTGLAGNNEQFF
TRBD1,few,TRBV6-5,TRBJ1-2,TGTGCCAGCAGTTACTCGGGGACAGGGGGATATGGCTACACCTTC,CASSYSGTGGYGYTF
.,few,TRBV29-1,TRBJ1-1,TGCAGCGCCCTGTTGTGGGACACTGAAGCTTTCTTT,CSALLWDTEAFF
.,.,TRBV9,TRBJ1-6,TGTGCCAGCAGCGTAGATTCGGAGGGTTGGGGATCACCCCTCCACTTT,CASSVDSEGWGSPLHF
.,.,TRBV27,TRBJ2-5,TGTGCCAGCAGTTTACGGGGGACAGAGACCCAGTACTTC,CASSLRGTETQYF
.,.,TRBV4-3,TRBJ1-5,TGCGCCAGCAGCCAAGATCGGGGGAATCAGCCCCAGCATTTT,CASSQDRGNQPQHF
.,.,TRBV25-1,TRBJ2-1,TGTGCCAGCAGTGATGTCAGGCGGAGCAATGAGCAGTTCTTC,CASSDVRRSNEQFF
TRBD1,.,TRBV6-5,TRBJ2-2,TGTGCCAGCAGGCCTGACAGGGGTTGGACCGGGGAGCTGTTTTTT,CASRPDRGWTGELFF
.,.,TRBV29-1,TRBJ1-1,TGCAGCGCGGCATCTAAGAGGAACACTGAAGCTTTCTTT,CSAASKRNTEAFF
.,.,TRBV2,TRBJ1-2,TGTGCCAGCAGTGATCCCACAGGCTGTGGCTACACCTTC,CASSDPTGCGYTF
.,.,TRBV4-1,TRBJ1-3,TGCGCCAGCAGCCAAGCGTTGTCGGCCTCTGGAAACACCATATATTTT,CASSQALSASGNTIYF
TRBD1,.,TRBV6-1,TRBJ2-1,TGTGCCAGCCTACGACAGGGGGCCAATGAGCAGTTCTTC,CASLRQGANEQFF
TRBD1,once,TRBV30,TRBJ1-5,TGTGCCTGGGGACAGGGGCAGCCCCAGCATTTT,CAWGQGQPQHF
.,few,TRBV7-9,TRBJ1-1,TGTGCCAGCAGCTTAGCGGAGTCACGGACTTTCTTT,CASSLAESRTFF
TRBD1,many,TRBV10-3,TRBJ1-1,TGTGCCATCACCTGGGACAGGAACACTGAAGCTTTCTTT,CAITWDRNTEAFF
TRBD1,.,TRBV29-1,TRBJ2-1,TGCAGCGCCCGTCAGGGGGCTATGGGAAACAATGAGCAGTTCTTC,CSARQGAMGNNEQFF
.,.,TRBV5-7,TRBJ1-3,TGTGCCAGCAGCTTGTTGCGGGGCACCATATATTTT,CASSLLRGTIYF
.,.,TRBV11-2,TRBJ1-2,TGTGCCAGCAGCCAGGACAGCTATGGCTACACCTTC,CASSQDSYGYTF
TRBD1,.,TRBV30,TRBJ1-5,TGTGCCTGGAGTGTATTAGGCAGGGGGGGTTCTCAGCCCCAGCATTTT,CAWSVLGRGGSQPQHF
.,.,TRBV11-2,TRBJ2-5,TGTGCCAGCAGCTTAGCACTTCGGGAGACCCAGTACTTC,CASSLALRETQYF
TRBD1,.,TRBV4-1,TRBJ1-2,TGCGCCAGCAACCCGGGACAGGGGGCCTATGGCTACACCTTC,CASNPGQGAYGYTF